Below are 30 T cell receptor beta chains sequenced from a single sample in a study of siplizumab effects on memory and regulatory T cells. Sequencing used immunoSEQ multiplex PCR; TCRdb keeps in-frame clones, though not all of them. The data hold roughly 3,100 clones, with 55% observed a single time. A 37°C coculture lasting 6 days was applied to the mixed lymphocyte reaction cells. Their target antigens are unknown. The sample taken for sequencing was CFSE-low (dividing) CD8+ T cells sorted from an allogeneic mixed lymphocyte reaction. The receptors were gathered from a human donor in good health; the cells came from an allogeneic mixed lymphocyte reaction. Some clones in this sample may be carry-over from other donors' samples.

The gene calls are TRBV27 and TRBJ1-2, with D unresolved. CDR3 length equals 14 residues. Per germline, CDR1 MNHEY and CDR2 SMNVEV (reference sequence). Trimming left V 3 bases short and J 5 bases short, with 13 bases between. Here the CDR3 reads CASSFGGPAYGYTF. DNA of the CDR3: TGTGCCAGCAGTTTCGGTGGGCCAGCGTATGGCTACACCTTC.

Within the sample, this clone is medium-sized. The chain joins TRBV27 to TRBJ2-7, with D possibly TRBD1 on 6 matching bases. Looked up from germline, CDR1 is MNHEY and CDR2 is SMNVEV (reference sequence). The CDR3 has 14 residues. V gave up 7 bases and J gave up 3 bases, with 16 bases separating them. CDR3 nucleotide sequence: TGTGCCAGCACCCCGACAGGTAACTTCTACGAGCAGTACTTC. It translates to CASTPTGNFYEQYF.

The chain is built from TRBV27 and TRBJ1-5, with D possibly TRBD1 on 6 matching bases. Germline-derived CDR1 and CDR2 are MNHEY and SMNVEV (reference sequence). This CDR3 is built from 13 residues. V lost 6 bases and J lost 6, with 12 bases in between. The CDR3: CASSTGGGQPQHF. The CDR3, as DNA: TGTGCCAGCAGCACCGGGGGCGGTCAGCCCCAGCATTTT.

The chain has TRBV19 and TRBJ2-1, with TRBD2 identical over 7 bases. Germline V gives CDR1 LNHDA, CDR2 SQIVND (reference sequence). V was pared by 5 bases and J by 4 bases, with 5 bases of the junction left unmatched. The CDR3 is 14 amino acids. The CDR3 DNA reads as TGTGCCAGTAGTTACCGGGACTATTACAATGAGCAGTTCTTC. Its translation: CASSYRDYYNEQFF.

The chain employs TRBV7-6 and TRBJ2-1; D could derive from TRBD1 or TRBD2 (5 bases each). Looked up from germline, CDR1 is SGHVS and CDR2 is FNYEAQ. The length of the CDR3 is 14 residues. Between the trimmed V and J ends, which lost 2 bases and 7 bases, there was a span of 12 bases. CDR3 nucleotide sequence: TGTGCCAGCAGCTTATACGGGTGGGGGAATGAGCAGTTCTTC. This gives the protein CASSLYGWGNEQFF.

The CDR3 loop is CASTPLGIEGSNQPQHF. The CDR3 DNA sequence: TGTGCCAGCACACCCCTAGGTATAGAGGGAAGCAATCAGCCCCAGCATTTT. The rearrangement links TRBV27 to TRBJ1-5; D not resolved. The V end was cut by 7 bases, the J end by 1 base, with 20 bases between. The CDR3 loop spans 17 amino acids. Germline assignment: CDR1 MNHEY and CDR2 SMNVEV (reference sequence).

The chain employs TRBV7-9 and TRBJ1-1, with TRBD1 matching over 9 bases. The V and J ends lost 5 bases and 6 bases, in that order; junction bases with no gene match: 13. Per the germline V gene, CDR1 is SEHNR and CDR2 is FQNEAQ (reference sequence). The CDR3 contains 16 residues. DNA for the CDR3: TGTGCCAGCAGCCATAACAAACTAACAGGGGGCCCTGAAGCTTTCTTT. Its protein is CASSHNKLTGGPEAFF.

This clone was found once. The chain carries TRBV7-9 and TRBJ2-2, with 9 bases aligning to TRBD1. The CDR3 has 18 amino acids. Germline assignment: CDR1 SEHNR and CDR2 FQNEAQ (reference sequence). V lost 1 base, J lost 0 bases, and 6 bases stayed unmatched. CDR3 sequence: CASSLGSGQGSNTGELFF. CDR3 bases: TGTGCCAGCAGCTTAGGGTCGGGACAGGGATCGAACACCGGGGAGCTGTTTTTT. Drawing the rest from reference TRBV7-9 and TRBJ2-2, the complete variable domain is DTGVSQNPRHKITKRGQNVTFRCDPISEHNRLYWYRQTLGQGPEFLTYFQNEAQLEKSRLLSDRFSAERPKGSFSTLEIQRTEQGDSAMYLCASSLGSGQGSNTGELFFGEGSRLTVL.

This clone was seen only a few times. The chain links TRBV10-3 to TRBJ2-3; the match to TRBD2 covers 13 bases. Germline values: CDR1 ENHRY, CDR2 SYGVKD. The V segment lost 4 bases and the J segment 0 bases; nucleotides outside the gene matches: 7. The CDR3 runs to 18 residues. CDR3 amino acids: CAISGGLAGRLSTDTQYF. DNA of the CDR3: TGTGCCATCAGTGGGGGACTAGCGGGGAGACTAAGCACAGATACGCAGTATTTT.

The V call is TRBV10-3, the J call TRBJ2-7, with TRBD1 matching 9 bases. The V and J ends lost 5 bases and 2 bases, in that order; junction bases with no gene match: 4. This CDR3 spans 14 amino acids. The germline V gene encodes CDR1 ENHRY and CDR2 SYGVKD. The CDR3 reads CAISRTGEAYEQYF. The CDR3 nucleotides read TGTGCCATCAGTCGGACAGGGGAGGCCTACGAGCAGTACTTC.

The CDR3 spells CASSDTSYNEQFF. In DNA form, the CDR3 reads TGTGCCAGCAGTGATACCAGCTACAATGAGCAGTTCTTC. The J gene is TRBJ2-1, the V gene TRBV6-1; D not certain. The V and J ends lost 3 bases and 3 bases respectively, with 6 bases between them. This CDR3 is built from 13 residues. Looked up from germline, CDR1 is MNHNS and CDR2 is SASEGT.

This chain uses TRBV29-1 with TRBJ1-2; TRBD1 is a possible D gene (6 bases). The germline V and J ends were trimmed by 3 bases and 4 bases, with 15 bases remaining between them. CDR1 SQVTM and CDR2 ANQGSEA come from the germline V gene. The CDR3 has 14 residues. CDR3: CSVDGQGLFYGYTF. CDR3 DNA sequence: TGCAGCGTTGACGGCCAGGGGCTTTTCTATGGCTACACCTTC. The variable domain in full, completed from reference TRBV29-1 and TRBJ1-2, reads SAVISQKPSRDICQRGTSLTIQCQVDSQVTMMFWYRQQPGQSLTLIATANQGSEATYESGFVIDKFPISRPNLTFSTLTVSNMSPEDSSIYLCSVDGQGLFYGYTFGSGTRLTVV.

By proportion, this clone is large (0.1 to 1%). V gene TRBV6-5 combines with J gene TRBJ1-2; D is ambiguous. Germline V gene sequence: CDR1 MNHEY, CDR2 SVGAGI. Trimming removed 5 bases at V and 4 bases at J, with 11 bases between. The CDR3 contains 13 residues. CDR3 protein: CASSPPSAYGYTF. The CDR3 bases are TGTGCCAGCAGTCCTCCCTCAGCCTATGGCTACACCTTC.

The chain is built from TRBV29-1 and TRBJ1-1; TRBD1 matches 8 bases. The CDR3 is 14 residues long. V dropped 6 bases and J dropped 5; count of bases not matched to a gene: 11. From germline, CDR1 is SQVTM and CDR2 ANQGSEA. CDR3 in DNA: TGCAGCGTCCTCTACGGGACAGGCGGAACTGAAGCTTTCTTT. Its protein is CSVLYGTGGTEAFF.

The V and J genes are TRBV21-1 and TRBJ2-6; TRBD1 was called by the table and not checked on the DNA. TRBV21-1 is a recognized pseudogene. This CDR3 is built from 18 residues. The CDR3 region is CARAARDRGPERANVLTF. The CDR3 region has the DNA TGTGCCAGGGCGGCCCGGGACAGGGGCCCCGAACGGGCCAACGTCCTGACTTTC.

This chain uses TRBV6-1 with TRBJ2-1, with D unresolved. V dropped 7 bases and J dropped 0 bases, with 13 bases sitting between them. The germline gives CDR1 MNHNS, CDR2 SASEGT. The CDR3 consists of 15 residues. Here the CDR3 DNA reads TGTGCCAGCATGGAACAGCTAGACTCCTACAATGAGCAGTTCTTC. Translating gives CASMEQLDSYNEQFF.

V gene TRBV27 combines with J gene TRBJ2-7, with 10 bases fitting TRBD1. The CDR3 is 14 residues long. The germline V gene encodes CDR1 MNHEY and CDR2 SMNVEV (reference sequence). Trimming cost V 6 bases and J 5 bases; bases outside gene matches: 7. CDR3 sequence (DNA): TGTGCCAGCAGGCCCGGGACAGGGGTCCACGAGCAGTACTTC. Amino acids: CASRPGTGVHEQYF.

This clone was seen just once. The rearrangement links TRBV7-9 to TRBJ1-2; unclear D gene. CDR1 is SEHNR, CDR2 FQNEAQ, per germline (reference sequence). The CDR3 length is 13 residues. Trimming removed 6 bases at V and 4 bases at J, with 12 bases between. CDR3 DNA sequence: TGTGCCAGCAGGAAAGAAGGGCTCTATGGCTACACCTTC. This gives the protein CASRKEGLYGYTF.

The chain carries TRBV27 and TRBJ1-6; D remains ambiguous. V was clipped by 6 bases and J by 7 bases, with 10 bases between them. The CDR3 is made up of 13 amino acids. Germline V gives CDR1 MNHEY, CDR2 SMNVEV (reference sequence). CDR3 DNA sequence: TGTGCCAGCAGATTCCTTGGGAATTCACCCCTCCACTTT. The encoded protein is CASRFLGNSPLHF.

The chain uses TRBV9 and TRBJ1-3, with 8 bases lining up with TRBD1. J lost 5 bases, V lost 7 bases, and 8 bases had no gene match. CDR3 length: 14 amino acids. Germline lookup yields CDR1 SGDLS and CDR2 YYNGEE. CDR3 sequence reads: CASGPGQGRNTIYF. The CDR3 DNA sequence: TGTGCCAGCGGGCCAGGACAGGGCCGAAACACCATATATTTT.

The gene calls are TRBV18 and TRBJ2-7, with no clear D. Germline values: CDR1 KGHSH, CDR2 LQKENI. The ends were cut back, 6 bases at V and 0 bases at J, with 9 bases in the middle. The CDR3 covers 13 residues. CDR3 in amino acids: CASSPTHSYEQYF. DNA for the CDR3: TGTGCCAGCTCCCCCACCCACTCCTACGAGCAGTACTTC. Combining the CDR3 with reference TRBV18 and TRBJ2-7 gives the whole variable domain NAGVMQNPRHLVRRRGQEARLRCSPMKGHSHVYWYRQLPEEGLKFMVYLQKENIIDESGMPKERFSAEFPKEGPSILRIQQVVRGDSAAYFCASSPTHSYEQYFGPGTRLTVT.

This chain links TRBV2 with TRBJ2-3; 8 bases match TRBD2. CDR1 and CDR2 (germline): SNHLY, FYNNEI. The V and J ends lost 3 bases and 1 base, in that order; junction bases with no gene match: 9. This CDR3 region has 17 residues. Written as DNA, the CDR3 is TGTGCCAGCAGTGATAGTCTGGGACTAGAAGGCACAGATACGCAGTATTTT. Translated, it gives CASSDSLGLEGTDTQYF.

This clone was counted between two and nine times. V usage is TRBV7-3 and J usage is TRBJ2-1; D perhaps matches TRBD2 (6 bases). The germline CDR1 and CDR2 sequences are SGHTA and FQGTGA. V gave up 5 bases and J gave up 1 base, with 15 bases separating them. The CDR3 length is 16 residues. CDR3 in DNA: TGTGCCAGCAGCCTAGACGTTGGGGGGTCCTACAATGAGCAGTTCTTC. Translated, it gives CASSLDVGGSYNEQFF.

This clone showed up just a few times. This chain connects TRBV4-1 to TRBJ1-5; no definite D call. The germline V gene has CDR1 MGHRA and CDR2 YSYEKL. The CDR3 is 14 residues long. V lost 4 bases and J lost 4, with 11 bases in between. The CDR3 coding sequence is TGCGCCAGCAGCCCAGTTGTGGGGAATCAGCCCCAGCATTTT. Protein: CASSPVVGNQPQHF.

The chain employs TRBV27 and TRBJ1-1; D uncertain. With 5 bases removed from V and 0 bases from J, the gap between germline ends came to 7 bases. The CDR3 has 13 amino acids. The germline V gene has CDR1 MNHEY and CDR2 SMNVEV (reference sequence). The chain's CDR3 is CASSTNMNTEAFF. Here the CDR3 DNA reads TGTGCCAGCAGTACAAATATGAACACTGAAGCTTTCTTT.

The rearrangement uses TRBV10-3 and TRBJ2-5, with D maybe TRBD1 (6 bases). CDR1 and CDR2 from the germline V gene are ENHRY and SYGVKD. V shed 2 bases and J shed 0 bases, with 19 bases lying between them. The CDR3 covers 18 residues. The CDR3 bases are TGTGCCATCAGTGAGGCACAGGGTGGCGGGTATTACCAAGAGACCCAGTACTTC. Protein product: CAISEAQGGGYYQETQYF.

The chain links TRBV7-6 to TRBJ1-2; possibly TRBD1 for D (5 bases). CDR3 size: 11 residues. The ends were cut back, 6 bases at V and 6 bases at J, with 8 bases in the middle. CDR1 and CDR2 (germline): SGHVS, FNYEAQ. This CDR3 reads CASRGVDGYTF. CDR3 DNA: TGTGCCAGCAGAGGGGTAGATGGCTACACCTTC.

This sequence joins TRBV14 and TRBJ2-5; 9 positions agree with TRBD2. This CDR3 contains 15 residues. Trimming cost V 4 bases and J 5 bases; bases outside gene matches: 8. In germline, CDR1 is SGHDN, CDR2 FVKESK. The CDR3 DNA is TGTGCCAGCAGCCTCATAGCGGGAGACGTCGAGACCCAGTACTTC. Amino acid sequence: CASSLIAGDVETQYF. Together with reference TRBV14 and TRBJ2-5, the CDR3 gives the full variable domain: EAGVTQFPSHSVIEKGQTVTLRCDPISGHDNLYWYRRVMGKEIKFLLHFVKESKQDESGMPNNRFLAERTGGTYSTLKVQPAELEDSGVYFCASSLIAGDVETQYFGPGTRLLVL.

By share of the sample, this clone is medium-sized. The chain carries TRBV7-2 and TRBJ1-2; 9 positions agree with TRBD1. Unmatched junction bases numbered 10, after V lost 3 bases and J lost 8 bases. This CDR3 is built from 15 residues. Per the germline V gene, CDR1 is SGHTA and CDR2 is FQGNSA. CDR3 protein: CASSFLPTGGEGYTF. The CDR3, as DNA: TGTGCCAGCAGCTTCCTACCGACAGGGGGGGAAGGCTACACCTTC.

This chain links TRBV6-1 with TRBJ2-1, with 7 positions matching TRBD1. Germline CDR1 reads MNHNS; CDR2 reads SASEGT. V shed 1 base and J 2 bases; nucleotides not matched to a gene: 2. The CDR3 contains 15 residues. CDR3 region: CASSEGRGTYNEQFF. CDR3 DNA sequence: TGTGCCAGCAGTGAAGGCAGGGGGACCTACAATGAGCAGTTCTTC.